Below, 29 T cell receptor beta chains from the same sample are listed, as sequenced in a study of blood T cell repertoires in COVID-19. The method was immunoSEQ multiplex PCR; TCRdb's version includes in-frame clones alone and lacks a portion of them. The table lists approximately 66,000 clones, about 86% of them singletons. Specimen: peripheral blood. Receptor source: a man aged 45-65 years with active COVID-19.

V is TRBV5-4 and J is TRBJ1-1; TRBD1 agrees at 8 bases. Losses at the gene ends were 3 bases for V and 1 base for J; bases not matched to a gene: 5. Germline V gene data show CDR1 as SGHNT and CDR2 as YYREEE (reference sequence). This CDR3 is built from 15 residues. CDR3 nucleotides: TGTGCCAGCAGCTCCGACAGGGGACGGAACACTGAAGCTTTCTTT. This sequence encodes CASSSDRGRNTEAFF.

The genes are TRBV12-3 or TRBV12-4 and TRBJ2-1; D is uncertain. V lost 3 bases and J lost 7, with 10 bases in between. CDR3 length: 13 residues. CDR3 in DNA: TGTGCCAGCAGTTTTAATAGAGAAAATGAGCAGTTCTTC. Encoded protein: CASSFNRENEQFF.

The CDR3 bases are TGTGCCAGCAGACCCATAGGAGGGAACAACTACGAGCAGTACGTC. Encoded protein: CASRPIGGNNYEQYV. J is TRBJ2-7 and V is TRBV6-5, with a weak D call TRBD2 (6 bases). V was shortened by 6 bases and J by 3 bases, with 18 bases between the two germline ends. The CDR3 runs to 15 residues. Germline V CDR1 and CDR2: MNHEY, SVGAGI.

The chain recombines TRBV9 with TRBJ2-1, with 10 bases lining up with TRBD2. Germline values: CDR1 SGDLS, CDR2 YYNGEE. This CDR3 contains 15 residues. Trimming removed 4 bases from V and 10 bases from J; junction bases left unmatched: 11. The CDR3 protein is CASSSASGSPPEQFF. CDR3 bases: TGTGCCAGCAGCTCAGCTAGCGGGAGTCCCCCGGAGCAGTTCTTC.

This sequence joins TRBV18 and TRBJ1-6, with D unresolved. Trimming shortened V by 3 bases and J by 7 bases, and 7 bases separated the two germline ends. Germline lookup yields CDR1 KGHSH and CDR2 LQKENI. The CDR3 spans 13 residues. This CDR3 reads CASSPGVNSPLHF. CDR3 DNA sequence: TGTGCCAGCTCACCGGGAGTGAATTCACCCCTCCACTTT.

This chain joins TRBV6-5 and TRBJ1-4, with D possibly matching TRBD1 (6 bases). Germline-derived CDR1 and CDR2 are MNHEY and SVGAGI. The CDR3 totals 12 residues. The V gene lost 8 bases and the J gene lost 5 bases, with 9 bases spanning the gap. This chain's CDR3 is CASGQLNEKLFF. CDR3 sequence (DNA): TGTGCCAGCGGACAGTTAAATGAAAAACTGTTTTTT.

The chain is built from TRBV7-2 and TRBJ1-2; D is perhaps TRBD1 (5 bases). This CDR3 spans 14 amino acids. Germline V gene sequence: CDR1 SGHTA, CDR2 FQGNSA. With 5 bases removed from V and 6 bases from J, the gap between germline ends came to 16 bases. The CDR3 DNA follows: TGTGCCAGCAGCCCTAAGGCAGGGTGGAATGGCTACACCTTC. Protein product: CASSPKAGWNGYTF. Full variable domain (rest looked up from reference TRBV7-2 and TRBJ1-2): GAGVSQSPSNKVTEKGKDVELRCDPISGHTALYWYRQSLGQGLEFLIYFQGNSAPDKSGLPSDRFSAERTGGSVSTLTIQRTQQEDSAVYLCASSPKAGWNGYTFGSGTRLTVV.

This rearrangement joins TRBV9 to TRBJ1-1; D gene unclear. V lost 4 bases to trimming and J lost 4 bases, with 23 bases between them. The germline CDR1 and CDR2 sequences are SGDLS and YYNGEE. This CDR3 is built from 17 residues. The CDR3 sequence: CASSPRDLSLLGTEAFF. The CDR3 region has the DNA TGTGCCAGCAGCCCAAGAGACTTGTCCCTGTTGGGCACTGAAGCTTTCTTT.

This sequence joins TRBV6-1 and TRBJ1-2; 8 positions match TRBD1. The junction had 7 bases not matched to a gene; V was cut back by 0 bases and J by 4 bases. The CDR3 runs 16 residues. Germline CDR1 is MNHNS and CDR2 is SASEGT. The CDR3 protein is CASSEAGTGSIYGYTF. The CDR3, as DNA: TGTGCCAGCAGTGAAGCGGGGACAGGCTCTATCTATGGCTACACCTTC.

The rearrangement joins TRBV7-6 to TRBJ2-3; 11 bases agree with TRBD1. Germline CDR1 SGHVS, CDR2 FNYEAQ. This CDR3 is 15 amino acids long. Trimming cost V 1 base and J 8 bases; bases outside gene matches: 5. CDR3 in amino acids: CASSLGTGGEGTQYF. In nucleotides, the CDR3 is TGTGCCAGCAGCTTAGGGACAGGGGGCGAGGGTACGCAGTATTTT.

This clone was observed once. This sequence joins TRBV11-2 and TRBJ2-1, with D uncertain. V lost 5 bases and J 6 bases, leaving 11 bases between the germline ends. Germline CDR1 and CDR2: SGHAT and FQNNGV. The CDR3 has 13 amino acids. The CDR3 here is CASSNDWINEQFF. The CDR3 DNA is TGTGCCAGCAGCAATGACTGGATCAATGAGCAGTTCTTC.

CDR3 nucleotide sequence: TGCGCCAGCGGCCAGGGTGGGACCGGGGAGCTGTTTTTT. Protein: CASGQGGTGELFF. The chain joins TRBV5-1 to TRBJ2-2; D might be TRBD1 (5 bases). CDR3 length: 13 residues. Germline CDR1 SGHRS, CDR2 YFSETQ. V gave up 7 bases and J gave up 5 bases, with 12 bases separating them.

Regarding this clone: The sample carries other DNA sequences with the same CDR3. The chain couples TRBV4-2 to TRBJ1-4; 10 bases align to TRBD1. With 3 bases clipped from V and 5 bases from J, the junction kept 0 bases outside the gene matches. Germline CDR1 is LGHNA and CDR2 is YNFKEQ. CDR3 length: 14 amino acids. CDR3 amino acids: CASSQGQGNEKLFF. The CDR3 coding sequence is TGTGCCAGCAGCCAGGGACAGGGGAATGAAAAACTGTTTTTT.

This sequence joins TRBV6-5 and TRBJ2-1; 9 nucleotides align to TRBD1. V was pared by 6 bases and J by 14 bases, with 11 bases of the junction left unmatched. This CDR3 is 13 amino acids long. Germline V gene lookup returns CDR1 MNHEY and CDR2 SVGAGI. CDR3 loop: CASSRRDRDQKFF. The CDR3 DNA sequence: TGTGCCAGCAGCCGCCGGGACAGGGATCAAAAGTTCTTC.

The V gene is TRBV5-1, the J gene TRBJ2-1; 12 nucleotides agree with TRBD2. Germline V CDR1 and CDR2: SGHRS, YFSETQ. V gave up 1 base and J gave up 7 bases; unmatched junction bases: 12. This CDR3 spans 18 amino acids. The CDR3 protein is CASSLLSRTSGIPNEQFF. The CDR3 DNA reads TGCGCCAGCAGCTTGCTATCTAGGACTAGCGGGATACCTAATGAGCAGTTCTTC.

For the CDR3, the DNA is TGTGCCAGCAGCACGGGCTCGAGGGCGACCATATATTTT. Translation gives CASSTGSRATIYF. The V and J genes are TRBV7-9 and TRBJ1-3; no clear D. Looked up from germline, CDR1 is SEHNR and CDR2 is FQNEAQ (reference sequence). The CDR3 is 13 residues long. V lost 5 bases to trimming and J lost 10 bases, with 15 bases between them.

This clone was seen a single time. DNA of the CDR3: TGTGCCAGCAGCTTAGACGGGACAGGGCGTTCTGGCTACACCTTC. This encodes CASSLDGTGRSGYTF. The V gene is TRBV7-3, the J gene TRBJ1-2; 9 bases agree with TRBD1. The CDR3 is 15 residues long. V shed 2 bases, J shed 7 bases, and the junction held 8 bases outside the gene matches. Per the germline V gene, CDR1 is SGHTA and CDR2 is FQGTGA.

J is TRBJ1-2 and V is TRBV3-1 (or the pseudogene TRBV3-2); D is ambiguous. The CDR3 loop spans 14 amino acids. CDR1 and CDR2 from the germline V gene are LGHDT and YNNKEL (reference sequence). The ends were cut back, 1 base at V and 6 bases at J, with 12 bases in the middle. The CDR3 nucleotides read TGTGCCAGCAGCCAAGCCCCCCTCCCGGATGGCTACACCTTC. Translating gives CASSQAPLPDGYTF.

The gene calls are TRBV10-3 and TRBJ2-2, with a tentative D call TRBD2 (6 bases). V gave up 0 bases and J gave up 5 bases, with 16 bases separating them. Germline CDR1 reads ENHRY; CDR2 reads SYGVKD. CDR3 length: 17 residues. In DNA form, the CDR3 reads TGTGCCATCAGTGAGTCTGGAGGACTAACCGAAACCGGGGAGCTGTTTTTT. It encodes CAISESGGLTETGELFF.

The chain combines TRBV19 with TRBJ1-1, with D perhaps TRBD1 (5 bases). In germline, CDR1 is LNHDA, CDR2 SQIVND (reference sequence). With 6 bases removed from V and 4 bases from J, the gap between germline ends came to 18 bases. There are 15 residues in the CDR3. This chain's CDR3 is CASSIPDSRSTEAFF. For the CDR3, the DNA is TGTGCCAGTAGCATTCCCGACAGCCGGAGCACTGAAGCTTTCTTT.

The V and J genes are TRBV5-1 and TRBJ2-2; TRBD2 aligns across 12 bases. Germline CDR1 is SGHRS and CDR2 is YFSETQ. Trimming took 3 bases from V and 4 from J; bases not matched to a gene: 7. The CDR3 is made up of 17 amino acids. The CDR3 DNA sequence: TGCGCCAGCAGCTCCCCGGGACTAGCGGGCGGCACCGGGGAGCTGTTTTTT. Protein sequence: CASSSPGLAGGTGELFF.

The gene calls are TRBV5-1 and TRBJ1-2, with TRBD1 matching over 9 bases. Trimming took 4 bases from V and 5 from J; bases not matched to a gene: 9. The V gene's germline CDR1 is SGHRS and CDR2 YFSETQ. The CDR3 contains 15 residues. The CDR3 bases are TGCGCCAGCAGCGCCGGGACAGGGCGCAGTTATGGCTACACCTTC. It codes for CASSAGTGRSYGYTF. Complete variable domain (other parts from reference TRBV5-1 and TRBJ1-2): KAGVTQTPRYLIKTRGQQVTLSCSPISGHRSVSWYQQTPGQGLQFLFEYFSETQRNKGNFPGRFSGRQFSNSRSEMNVSTLELGDSALYLCASSAGTGRSYGYTFGSGTRLTVV.

The gene calls are TRBV18 and TRBJ1-6, with D possibly TRBD1 on 5 matching bases. The CDR3 length is 15 residues. V was clipped by 3 bases and J by 7 bases, with 13 bases between them. In germline, CDR1 is KGHSH, CDR2 LQKENI. The CDR3 reads CASSPDILGNSPLHF. Here the CDR3 DNA reads TGTGCCAGCTCACCGGACATTCTGGGGAATTCACCCCTCCACTTT.

This chain connects TRBV18 to TRBJ1-2; a weak D match, TRBD1 (6 bases). This CDR3 is built from 14 residues. Germline lookup yields CDR1 KGHSH and CDR2 LQKENI. The germline V and J ends were trimmed by 2 bases and 1 base, with 8 bases remaining between them. The CDR3 here is CASSPTGINYGYTF. The CDR3 DNA reads TGTGCCAGCTCACCAACAGGGATTAACTATGGCTACACCTTC.

This chain uses TRBV30 with TRBJ1-5; TRBD1 matches 9 bases. This CDR3 spans 17 amino acids. V shed 2 bases, J shed 0 bases, and the junction held 8 bases outside the gene matches. Germline loops: CDR1 GTSNPN, CDR2 SVGIG (reference sequence). CDR3 coding DNA: TGTGCCTGGAGTCTAGGACAGGGGCCCTTTAGCAATCAGCCCCAGCATTTT. This translates into CAWSLGQGPFSNQPQHF.

The CDR3 loop is CASSAGQSNSPLHF. In DNA, the CDR3 is TGTGCCAGCAGCGCGGGACAGTCCAATTCACCCCTCCACTTT. The J gene is TRBJ1-6, the V gene TRBV5-6; 7 bases match TRBD1. With V trimmed by 4 bases and J by 7 bases, 5 bases remained unmatched. Germline V CDR1 and CDR2: SGHDT, YYEEEE. The length of the CDR3 is 14 residues.

This clone is a singleton in its sample. This chain connects TRBV3-1 (or the pseudogene TRBV3-2) to TRBJ1-3, with D possibly matching TRBD1 (6 bases). Germline-derived CDR1 and CDR2 are LGHDT and YNNKEL (reference sequence). Trimming stripped 5 bases from V and 0 bases from J, with 14 bases between. The CDR3 has 16 amino acids. This CDR3 is CASSLFTGTSGNTIYF. In nucleotides, the CDR3 is TGTGCCAGCAGCTTATTTACAGGGACCTCTGGAAACACCATATATTTT.

The chain couples TRBV14 to TRBJ1-6, with D possibly matching TRBD1 (5 bases). Germline loops: CDR1 SGHDN, CDR2 FVKESK. The V end was cut by 4 bases, the J end by 8 bases, with 6 bases between. The CDR3 spans 12 residues. CDR3 DNA sequence: TGTGCCAGCAGCCCAGGGTATTCACCCCTCCACTTT. Amino acids: CASSPGYSPLHF.

Here the CDR3 reads CASSLGLAFTDTQYF. The CDR3, as DNA: TGTGCCAGCAGCTTAGGACTAGCATTCACAGATACGCAGTATTTT. The V call is TRBV11-2, the J call TRBJ2-3, with TRBD2 matching over 7 bases. The CDR3 extends over 15 amino acids. The V gene's germline CDR1 is SGHAT and CDR2 FQNNGV. V shed 1 base and J 2 bases; nucleotides not matched to a gene: 3.